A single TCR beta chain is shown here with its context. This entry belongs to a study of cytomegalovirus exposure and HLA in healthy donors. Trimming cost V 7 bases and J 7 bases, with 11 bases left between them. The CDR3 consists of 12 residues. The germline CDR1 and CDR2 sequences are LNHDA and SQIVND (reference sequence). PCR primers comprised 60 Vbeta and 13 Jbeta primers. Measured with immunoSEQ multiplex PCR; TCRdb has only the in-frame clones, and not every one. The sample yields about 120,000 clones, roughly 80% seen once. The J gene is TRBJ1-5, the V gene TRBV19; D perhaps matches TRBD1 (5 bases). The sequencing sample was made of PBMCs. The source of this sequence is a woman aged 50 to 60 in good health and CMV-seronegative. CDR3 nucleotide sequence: TGTGCCAGTATGGGGGGAGGACAGCCCCAGCATTTT. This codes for CASMGGGQPQHF.